This T cell receptor (beta chain) comes out of a study of T cells in Graves' hyperthyroidism and ophthalmopathy. At least ten counts were recorded for this clonotype. Its antigen is as yet unknown. General observations from the study: In blood, most of the thyroid clonotypes expanded above 0.001 were also present.

What was amplified from RNA transcripts were TCR beta CDR3 regions. An initial round of RT-PCR targeting the TCR CDR3 relied on the HTBI primer set. TCRdb analysed the multiplex PCR reads with MiXCR anew, one entry per CDR3 protein. Of roughly 530,000 distinct CDR3 sequences in the sample, 15% to 20% were seen once. Exclusion criteria comprised uncontrolled infection, other autoimmune disease, pregnancy or lactation. Clinical symptoms, serum thyroxine and TRAb, thyroid ultrasound and orbital computed tomography were used for the diagnoses. Using roughly 9.4 ml of fresh peripheral blood, PBMCs were prepared. The CDR3 totals 13 residues. V lost 5 bases and J 5 bases, leaving 12 bases between the germline ends. The germline gives CDR1 MDHEN, CDR2 SYDVKM.

Source material: blood. V is TRBV28 and J is TRBJ2-5; D unclear. The origin of this receptor is a woman younger than 30 with Graves' ophthalmopathy. This CDR3 reads CASSPPRRETQYF. Here the CDR3 DNA reads TGTGCCAGCAGTCCCCCCAGGCGGGAGACCCAGTACTTC.